The T cell receptor (beta chain) described here comes from a study of identical twins. This clonotype was found many times. Its specificity is not known. At one end the junction does not follow the germline gene, possibly because of a read error. The CDR3 runs to 13 residues. Germline V gene sequence: CDR1 MNHEY, CDR2 SMNVEV (reference sequence). The study, taken as a whole, reports: Cross-sectional statistics, not tracking of the same donors, supported the conclusions.

TCRdb re-called the 5' RACE reads with MiXCR, one entry per CDR3 protein. Of 550,000 to 700,000 distinct CDR3 sequences detected, roughly 9.9% appear once; the ten largest clones hold roughly 3%. These data were also filed under a second study, of yellow fever vaccine responses in identical twins.

This clonotype was obtained from a woman between 18 and 30 years old in good health. J is TRBJ2-1 and V is TRBV27; TRBD2 is a possible D gene (6 bases). The sequencing input was PBMCs. CDR3 DNA sequence: TGTGCCAGCGGTTTAGCGGACTACAATGAGCAGTTCTTC. This sequence encodes CASGLADYNEQFF.